The rows below give T cell receptor beta chains drawn from one sample of a study of control samples from healthy donors and cancer patients. The table came from immunoSEQ multiplex PCR; TCRdb's copy has only in-frame clones and leaves some out. This sample carries more than 45,000 clones, roughly 92% of them seen once, and the ten largest clones take about a quarter. Sequencing input: PBMCs. The source of these receptors is a woman between 45 and 65 years old with head and neck cancer. Each CDR3 is given with its conserved first and last residue. Each record gives: D gene, J gene, V gene, clone size, CDR3 protein, CDR3 DNA. The D gene is left open where the match is weak. Some rows mark clone size as missing; the rest say once, few, many or name a class of expanded clone.

- TRBJ1-2 TRBV6-6 - CASSYSKGYTF TGTGCCAGCAGTTACTCAAAAGGCTACACCTTC
TRBD2 TRBJ2-3 TRBV7-9 - CASSLEMTGGPQDTQYF TGTGCCAGCAGCTTAGAGATGACGGGGGGGCCCCAGGATACGCAGTATTTT
- TRBJ2-1 TRBV14 - CASSLVGDEQFF TGTGCCAGCAGCCTCGTTGGGGATGAGCAGTTCTTC
TRBD1 TRBJ1-5 TRBV19 - CASSMSGGPQPQHF TGTGCCAGTAGTATGTCAGGGGGCCCTCAGCCCCAGCATTTT
- TRBJ1-4 TRBV4-1 once CASSPWTVTTNEKLFF TGCGCCAGCAGCCCCTGGACGGTTACAACTAATGAAAAACTGTTTTTT
TRBD2 TRBJ2-3 TRBV6-6 - CASSRGSGDTQYF TGTGCCAGCAGCCGCGGGAGCGGAGATACGCAGTATTTT
- TRBJ1-2 TRBV15 - CATSPTVYGYTF TGTGCCACCAGCCCCACAGTGTATGGCTACACCTTC
- TRBJ2-1 TRBV6-2/TRBV6-3 - CASSYWLPSSYNEQFF TGTGCCAGCAGTTACTGGCTACCAAGCTCCTACAATGAGCAGTTCTTC
- TRBJ1-6 TRBV6-6 once CASSDEGRPNSPLHF TGTGCCAGCAGTGACGAGGGACGGCCTAATTCACCCCTCCACTTT
- TRBJ1-2 TRBV23-1 - CASSQAPFYRVWGYTF TGCGCCAGCAGTCAAGCCCCCTTTTACAGGGTTTGGGGCTACACCTTC
- TRBJ2-7 TRBV12-3/TRBV12-4 - CASSYRPYEQYF TGTGCCAGCAGTTACAGGCCCTACGAGCAGTACTTC
TRBD1 TRBJ2-7 TRBV10-3 - CAIRFGQGEVYEQYF TGTGCCATCAGGTTCGGACAGGGAGAGGTCTACGAGCAGTACTTC
TRBD2 TRBJ2-1 TRBV29-1 - CSVRLEAGLAYEQFF TGCAGCGTGCGCCTTGAAGCGGGACTAGCGTATGAGCAGTTCTTC
- TRBJ2-5 TRBV6-5 - CASSSLAEEGETQYF TGTGCCAGCAGTTCCCTCGCTGAAGAAGGAGAGACCCAGTACTTC
- TRBJ2-1 TRBV2 - CASSVWGNEQFF TGTGCCAGCAGTGTTTGGGGCAATGAGCAGTTCTTC
TRBD1 TRBJ1-2 TRBV5-5 - CASSLIGQGDYGYTF TGTGCCAGCAGCTTGATAGGGCAGGGGGACTATGGCTACACCTTC
- TRBJ2-1 TRBV3-1/TRBV3-2 few CASSQGWGLKFF TGTGCCAGCAGCCAAGGGTGGGGACTCAAGTTCTTC
- TRBJ2-7 TRBV28 - CASSLYKGGGFYEQYF TGTGCCAGCAGTTTATATAAGGGGGGAGGTTTTTACGAGCAGTACTTC
TRBD1 TRBJ1-2 TRBV2 - CASGGTGTNYGYTF TGTGCCAGCGGGGGGACAGGAACTAACTATGGCTACACCTTC
- TRBJ1-1 TRBV12-3/TRBV12-4 - CASSPYTEGAFF TGTGCCAGCAGCCCTTACACCGAAGGAGCTTTCTTT
- TRBJ2-2 TRBV15 once CATSGAGELFF TGTGCCACCAGCGGGGCCGGGGAGCTGTTTTTT
- TRBJ1-1 TRBV10-2 - CASSERVSTEAFF TGCGCCAGCAGTGAGAGGGTCAGCACTGAAGCTTTCTTT
- TRBJ2-1 TRBV4-1 - CASSQPDRLRGNEQFF TGCGCCAGCAGCCAACCAGACAGGCTAAGGGGGAATGAGCAGTTCTTC